This T cell receptor beta chain came from a study of blood T cell repertoires in COVID-19 (dated by TCRdb to 2020 to 2021). About the investigation overall: The collaborator samples originated in the United States, Italy and Spain and spanned the acute and convalescent phases of COVID-19. The material from the prospective study consisted of cDNA or gDNA derived from T cells, B-cell-depleted T cells, or PBMCs. The dataset comprised deeply sampled blood TCRbeta repertoires from subjects exposed to, actively infected with, or recovered from COVID-19. A freely available public database, intended as a resource for researchers studying the immune response to SARS-CoV-2, is where the repertoires were released. Samples came from the ongoing ImmuneRACE study (first 160 participants) plus 1,254 subjects from 6 global collaborators. The sample metadata nearly always contained a de-identified subject ID, COVID-19 status, age in years and sex. Where available, HLA class I and class II types were taken from metadata supplied by the sample provider and were not determined by assay-based typing. Broad study findings and their caveats: The quantity of clinical and demographic metadata differed by source and by participant and was supplied without curation.

Via the germline V gene (reference sequence), CDR1 is GTSNPN and CDR2 SVGIG. The CDR3 sequence holds 16 residues, the cysteine and phenylalanine included. The retained sequence is limited to the CDR3, 48 bases, with the frame set at the first base. Between the V and J ends, shortened by 4 bases and 2 bases respectively, the junction contains 18 bases. As concerns this clone: Its antigen is unknown. Base qualities are not provided; no much larger clone lies one nucleotide away.

The collaborating institutions used their own protocols to collect whole blood in K2EDTA tubes. For TCRbeta analysis, collaborators shipped samples in one of three forms: frozen whole blood, isolated PBMCs, or DNA extracted from either of those sample types. The immunoSEQ Assay, a bias-controlled multiplex PCR, was used to amplify TCRbeta CDR3 regions from genomic DNA. Under the source paper's analysis protocol: Nucleated cell counts per sample were estimated from amplification of reference gene primers within the assay. To quantify the absolute abundance of each unique TCRbeta CDR3 rearrangement, sequence reads were collapsed and filtered. For each sample, productive Simpson clonality was calculated as the square root of Simpson's diversity index across productive rearrangements. Not all clones reach the TCRdb copy of this immuneACCESS table, which keeps in-frame sequences only. Checked studies attribute under half of the gap to unresolved V genes and leave the rest unexplained. V and J calls and clone size are copied from that table; D and trimming were computed from the DNA. The sample table holds 65,000 to 100,000 clones, of which 70% to 90% were seen once. The ten largest clones take up about 9.1% of the sample.

This sequence was found in a man in his forties or fifties with acute or convalescent COVID-19. The chain employs TRBV30 and TRBJ1-3, and the D gene may be TRBD1, 6 bases matching. The sample was peripheral blood. The CDR3 here reads CAWTRYRGSTGNTIYF. The bases are TGTGCCTGGACCCGGTATAGGGGGTCCACTGGAAACACCATATATTTT.